A single sample is the source of the 26 T cell receptor beta chains below, sequenced in a study of regulatory T cells in long-lasting Graves disease. TCR beta libraries were built with iRepertoire HTBI primers and Arm-PCR of CDR3 regions. TCRdb processed the multiplex PCR reads anew with MiXCR; each CDR3 protein has one entry. The repertoire has more than 300,000 distinct CDR3 sequences, 12% of them found once; the top ten carry approximately 17%. This sample's time point: newly diagnosed GD, antithyroid drugs for less than 3 months. The authors made the TCR library using RNA they extracted from PBMCs. Another study also made use of these data, one on T cells in Graves' hyperthyroidism and ophthalmopathy.

This sample comprised peripheral blood mononuclear cells (PBMCs), obtained at new diagnosis, from a patient treated with antithyroid drugs. All receptors derive from a woman under 30 with Graves disease.

This clonotype was counted at least ten times. This rearrangement joins TRBV12-3 or TRBV12-4 to TRBJ1-2, with D perhaps TRBD1 (5 bases). CDR3 length: 15 amino acids. V lost 6 bases and J 6 bases, leaving 20 bases between the germline ends. CDR3 DNA: TGTGCCAGCAGCGTCCGGGCAAGAGGGGTGGATGGCTACACCTTC. It encodes CASSVRARGVDGYTF.

This clonotype was counted many times. The J gene is TRBJ2-2, the V gene TRBV2, with D unresolved. The CDR3 consists of 15 residues. V shed 1 base and J shed 1 base, with 7 bases lying between them. Germline values: CDR1 SNHLY, CDR2 FYNNEI. CDR3 coding DNA: TGTGCCAGCAGTGAAGAGATCCGGAACACCGGGGAGCTGTTTTTT. The encoded protein is CASSEEIRNTGELFF.

This clonotype showed up many times. The rearrangement joins TRBV6-5 to TRBJ1-1; no firm D call. Trimming shortened V by 0 bases and J by 1 base, and 12 bases separated the two germline ends. CDR1 and CDR2 (germline): MNHEY, SVGAGI. This CDR3 has 16 amino acids. The CDR3 region has the DNA TGTGCCAGCAGTTACTCGATGGCGGGGTCGAACACTGAAGCTTTCTTT. Residues: CASSYSMAGSNTEAFF.

V is TRBV6-2 or TRBV6-3 and J is TRBJ1-5; D unclear. Germline CDR1 MNHEY, CDR2 SVGEGT. The CDR3 sequence is 16 residues long. Between the trimmed V and J ends, which lost 2 bases and 1 base, there was a span of 12 bases. The CDR3 reads CASSYLPMGSNQPQHF. CDR3 sequence (DNA): TGTGCCAGCAGTTACCTCCCCATGGGGAGCAATCAGCCCCAGCATTTT.

This clonotype came up many times. The chain has TRBV6-2 or TRBV6-3 and TRBJ2-1; D remains unclear. V was cut by 6 bases and J by 3 bases, with 12 bases left in between. Germline values: CDR1 MNHEY, CDR2 SVGEGT. The CDR3 spans 14 residues. Here the CDR3 reads CASSPTSYYNEQFF. CDR3 DNA: TGTGCCAGCAGCCCTACCAGCTACTACAATGAGCAGTTCTTC.

Concerning this clonotype itself: A much larger clonotype is one base distant, so this may be a read error. The CDR3 does not close with the conserved phenylalanine or tryptophan, likely indicating a read error. The chain combines TRBV20-1 with TRBJ2-5, with 10 nucleotides matching TRBD2. The V gene end was trimmed by 6 bases and the J gene end by 6 bases; junction bases not matched to a gene: 13. CDR3 size: 15 residues. Germline-derived CDR1 and CDR2 are DFQATT and SNEGSKA (reference sequence). For the CDR3, the DNA is TGCAGTGCCGCCCCCGGGACTAGCGACAGGAAGACCCAGTACCTC. It specifies CSAAPGTSDRKTQYL.

The rearrangement joins TRBV5-1 to TRBJ1-2; 9 bases map to TRBD1. The length of the CDR3 is 15 residues. Germline V gene data show CDR1 as SGHRS and CDR2 as YFSETQ. Trimming cost V 4 bases and J 1 base; bases outside gene matches: 5. CDR3 coding DNA: TGCGCCAGCAGCCGGACAGGGGCCTTTAACTATGGCTACACCTTC. Residues: CASSRTGAFNYGYTF.

The table lists this clonotype with a few counts. This sequence joins TRBV5-1 and TRBJ2-1; a possible D gene is TRBD2 (6 bases). V shed 1 base and J shed 0 bases, with 14 bases lying between them. CDR1 is SGHRS, CDR2 YFSETQ, per germline. The CDR3 extends over 17 amino acids. The CDR3 region is CASSLRRGPSSYNEQFF. CDR3 nucleotides: TGCGCCAGCAGCTTGAGGCGGGGTCCGAGCTCCTACAATGAGCAGTTCTTC.

Ten or more counts support this clonotype. The rearrangement joins TRBV27 to TRBJ1-2; 7 nucleotides align to TRBD1. V lost 7 bases, J lost 4 bases, and 9 bases stayed unmatched. Germline CDR1 MNHEY, CDR2 SMNVEV (reference sequence). CDR3 length: 14 residues. In DNA, the CDR3 is TGTGCCAGCAAGACGGACAGGTACCCCTATGGCTACACCTTC. Protein sequence: CASKTDRYPYGYTF.

This clonotype has ten or more counts. The gene calls are TRBV12-3 or TRBV12-4 and TRBJ2-1, with TRBD1 as a possible D gene (6 bases). This CDR3 contains 16 residues. The ends were cut back, 3 bases at V and 6 bases at J, with 18 bases in the middle. The CDR3 protein is CASSFGWFTGTNEQFF. CDR3 DNA: TGTGCCAGCAGTTTTGGTTGGTTCACAGGGACCAATGAGCAGTTCTTC.

At least ten counts were recorded for this clonotype. V is TRBV27 and J is TRBJ2-2; 7 positions agree with TRBD2. The trim removed 4 bases at V and 5 bases at J, leaving 10 bases unmatched. The germline V gene has CDR1 MNHEY and CDR2 SMNVEV (reference sequence). The CDR3 spans 16 residues. For the CDR3, the DNA is TGTGCCAGCAGTTCCCGGGACTACCTCCAGACCGGGGAGCTGTTTTTT. It translates to CASSSRDYLQTGELFF.

This clonotype appeared many times. DNA for the CDR3: TGTGCCAGCAGTTACTCTACGGGTCTTGGGATGAGCTCTGGGGCCAACGTCCTGACTTTC. Translating gives CASSYSTGLGMSSGANVLTF. This chain links TRBV6-5 with TRBJ2-6; D is unresolved. V lost 0 bases and J 0 bases, leaving 18 bases between the germline ends. CDR1 MNHEY and CDR2 SVGAGI come from the germline V gene. The CDR3 contains 20 residues.

This clonotype occurred a few times. The chain has TRBV6-2 or TRBV6-3 and TRBJ2-3; D call uncertain. Germline-derived CDR1 and CDR2 are MNHEY and SVGEGT. V lost 2 bases, J lost 6 bases, and 21 bases lay in between. The CDR3 is 17 residues long. The CDR3 region is CASSYPVWAGSRDTQYF. CDR3 sequence (DNA): TGTGCCAGCAGTTACCCGGTGTGGGCAGGATCCCGTGATACGCAGTATTTT.

Many counts were recorded for this clonotype. This chain uses TRBV28 with TRBJ1-6, with TRBD1 matching over 7 bases. The ends lost 6 bases at V and 2 bases at J; junction bases unmatched: 7. Germline CDR1 and CDR2: MDHEN and SYDVKM. CDR3 length equals 16 residues. The DNA of the CDR3 is TGTGCCAGCAGCTACCCGGGACAGACCTATAATTCACCCCTCCACTTT. Amino acids: CASSYPGQTYNSPLHF.

This clonotype was detected many times. The chain couples TRBV7-2 to TRBJ2-2; no clear D gene. Germline-derived CDR1 and CDR2 are SGHTA and FQGNSA. V was shortened by 0 bases and J by 8 bases, with 7 bases between the two germline ends. The CDR3 totals 13 residues. The chain's CDR3 is CASSLAPGGELFF. The CDR3 DNA sequence: TGTGCCAGCAGCTTAGCGCCAGGAGGGGAGCTGTTTTTT.

The chain couples TRBV19 to TRBJ1-5, with TRBD1 identical over 7 bases. CDR3 size: 18 residues. J was trimmed by 1 base and V by 4 bases; bases with no gene match: 13. Germline CDR1 is LNHDA and CDR2 is SQIVND (reference sequence). The CDR3 DNA reads TGTGCCAGTAGTAGGGTCTGGGGAAAGGGGGCGAGCAATCAGCCCCAGCATTTT. Its translation is CASSRVWGKGASNQPQHF.

A remark on this clonotype: With a much larger clone just one base away, this may be a read error. The chain employs TRBV13 and TRBJ2-1; weak D call: TRBD1 (6 bases). Germline V gives CDR1 PRHDT, CDR2 FYEKMQ (reference sequence). CDR3 length equals 14 residues. V was shortened by 1 base and J by 10 bases, with 14 bases between the two germline ends. The CDR3, as DNA: TGTGCCAGCAGCTTAGACGCAGGGGTGGGCGAGCAGTTCTTC. Its translation: CASSLDAGVGEQFF.

This clonotype was recorded many times. This sequence joins TRBV28 and TRBJ2-7, with 9 positions matching TRBD2. J lost 1 base, V lost 2 bases, and 0 bases had no gene match. CDR3 size: 14 residues. CDR1 and CDR2 (germline): MDHEN, SYDVKM. CDR3 DNA: TGTGCCAGCAGTTTACTAGCGGGGTCCTACGAGCAGTACTTC. This encodes CASSLLAGSYEQYF.

The rearrangement links TRBV13 to TRBJ2-3; tentative D call: TRBD1 (6 bases). V was shortened by 1 base and J by 1 base, with 9 bases between the two germline ends. CDR3 length: 15 residues. Germline V gives CDR1 PRHDT, CDR2 FYEKMQ (reference sequence). The CDR3 spells CASSLAGAGTDTQYF. The CDR3 nucleotides are TGTGCCAGCAGCTTAGCAGGGGCCGGCACAGATACGCAGTATTTT.

The chain joins TRBV30 to TRBJ2-2; the D is unclear. Germline CDR1 reads GTSNPN; CDR2 reads SVGIG (reference sequence). With 2 bases removed from V and 3 bases from J, the gap between germline ends came to 4 bases. This CDR3 is 12 amino acids long. DNA of the CDR3: TGTGCCTGGAGTAGGTACACCGGGGAGCTGTTTTTT. Amino acid sequence: CAWSRYTGELFF. The whole variable domain, filled in from reference TRBV30 and TRBJ2-2, reads SQTIHQWPATLVQPVGSPLSLECTVEGTSNPNLYWYRQAAGRGLQLLFYSVGIGQISSEVPQNLSASRPQDRQFILSSKKLLLSDSGFYLCAWSRYTGELFFGEGSRLTVL.

This chain joins TRBV2 and TRBJ2-7; D gene unclear. CDR1 and CDR2 (germline): SNHLY, FYNNEI. The length of the CDR3 is 11 residues. V lost 6 bases and J lost 7, with 10 bases in between. The CDR3 DNA follows: TGTGCCAGCAGCTCCCAAGTTGAGCAGTACTTC. Residues: CASSSQVEQYF.

This clonotype came up many times. The rearrangement uses TRBV20-1 and TRBJ2-1; 7 bases match TRBD1. Germline loops: CDR1 DFQATT, CDR2 SNEGSKA (reference sequence). Losses at the gene ends were 0 bases for V and 7 bases for J; bases not matched to a gene: 9. The CDR3 is 15 amino acids. The CDR3 coding sequence is TGCAGTGCTAGAGATCTTAAGGGGACAGTAAATGAGCAGTTCTTC. Amino acid sequence: CSARDLKGTVNEQFF.

This clonotype was seen at least ten times. The chain uses TRBV20-1 and TRBJ2-5; 9 nucleotides match TRBD2. The length of the CDR3 is 14 residues. After removal of 6 bases from V and 1 base from J, the junction contained 6 bases not matched to a gene. Germline assignment: CDR1 DFQATT and CDR2 SNEGSKA (reference sequence). The DNA for the CDR3 is TGCAGTGCAGGGAGCGGGAGGCTCCAAGAGACCCAGTACTTC. It yields the protein CSAGSGRLQETQYF.

This clonotype was detected a few times. The rearrangement joins TRBV20-1 to TRBJ2-3; D gene uncertain. Trimming took off 6 bases at V and 6 bases at J, with 10 bases between the two ends. Germline V gene lookup returns CDR1 DFQATT and CDR2 SNEGSKA (reference sequence). The CDR3 extends over 11 amino acids. DNA of the CDR3: TGCAGTGCCCGGTCCTGGGATACGCAGTATTTT. Translated: CSARSWDTQYF.

This clonotype has ten or more counts. The chain uses TRBV12-3 or TRBV12-4 and TRBJ2-1; D is undetermined. The CDR3 has 13 residues. Trimming removed 5 bases at V and 10 bases at J, with 15 bases between. The CDR3 spells CASSPPLLVEQFF. CDR3 nucleotide sequence: TGTGCCAGCAGTCCCCCCCTTCTGGTCGAGCAGTTCTTC.

This clonotype was found many times. The rearrangement joins TRBV7-2 to TRBJ1-5; D unresolved. Germline V gene data show CDR1 as SGHTA and CDR2 as FQGNSA. The V end was cut by 3 bases, the J end by 0 bases, with 6 bases between. The length of the CDR3 is 14 residues. CDR3 protein: CASSFGASNQPQHF. Here the CDR3 DNA reads TGTGCCAGCAGCTTCGGAGCTAGCAATCAGCCCCAGCATTTT.